The TCR beta chain described here comes from a study of cytomegalovirus exposure and HLA in healthy donors. Use of 60 Vbeta and 13 Jbeta primers characterized the PCR. The data were produced by immunoSEQ multiplex PCR, yet TCRdb's version contains in-frame clones alone and is incomplete. Of some 130,000 clones listed, approximately 10% are singletons. The CDR3 consists of 19 residues. The germline V gene encodes CDR1 LGHNA and CDR2 YSLEER. The V segment lost 3 bases and the J segment 0 bases; nucleotides outside the gene matches: 7. This clone was counted ten times or more. Sequencing was performed on PBMCs. The TCR comes from a woman between 40 and 50 years old in good health and CMV-seropositive. The chain uses TRBV4-3 and TRBJ2-3, with TRBD2 identical over 15 bases. The CDR3: CASSQGTSGGRASTDTQYF. The CDR3 nucleotides are TGCGCCAGCAGCCAGGGGACTAGCGGGGGGCGAGCTAGCACAGATACGCAGTATTTT.